The source of this T cell receptor beta chain is a study of CD8+ T cells in alopecia areata. Study-wide context: Severity in treated patients was scored by percentage of scalp area affected. Study results and limitations: Mice gave a clearer picture of TCR sharing than patients did, possibly for HLA-related reasons. Having one nonresponder leaves uncertain how baseline CD8+ expansion relates to response.

Treatment here: oral pan-JAK inhibitor, 5-10 mg twice daily. This clone was detected a few times. Its target is not known. Following extraction, RNA underwent reverse transcription to cDNA, which served as the sequencing template. Sequenced by immunoSEQ multiplex PCR; TCRdb stores in-frame clones only, minus some. Of about 140,000 clones in the sample, around half are singletons; the top ten hold about 15%. The germline gives CDR1 MNHEY, CDR2 SMNVEV (reference sequence). The CDR3 has 13 residues. Deletions cut 6 bases from V and 5 bases from J, with 13 bases between. V and J are TRBV27 and TRBJ2-5; D remains unclear. The sample here was CD8+ T cells sorted from blood, taken at week 4, from a patient treated with tofacitinib. This TCR derives from a human donor with alopecia areata. The CDR3 protein is CASSPQARETQYF. CDR3 bases: TGTGCCAGCAGCCCACAAGCCCGGGAGACCCAGTACTTC.